The sequence of this TCR beta chain was determined in a study of cytomegalovirus exposure and HLA in healthy donors. Of note for this clone: One junction end disagrees with the germline gene, perhaps due to a read error.

The PCR employed 60 Vbeta primers together with 13 Jbeta primers. TCRdb's table, derived via immunoSEQ multiplex PCR, lists solely in-frame clones and lacks some. The top ten clones hold approximately 23% of a sample with 80,000 or so clones, about 9.5% of them seen once. Sequencing was performed on PBMCs. This clonotype was obtained from a man between 60 and 70 years old in good health and CMV-seropositive.

CDR3 sequence reads: CASSSPGTGKGALF. Written as DNA, the CDR3 is TGTGCCAGCTCATCTCCAGGGACAGGGAAGGGTGCTCTCTTT. V is TRBV18 and J is TRBJ1-1; 9 bases are a match to TRBD1. The germline gives CDR1 KGHSH, CDR2 LQKENI. The CDR3 has 14 amino acids.